These T cell receptor beta chains were read from a single sample in a study of T cell repertoires in cytomegalovirus infection. One entry per CDR3 protein results from TCRdb running MiXCR on the reads. The table lists around 500,000 distinct CDR3 sequences, about two fifths of them singletons. Their antigen targets remain unknown. The specimen comprised cultured PBMCs, sampled from culture after CMV antigen stimulation. The source of these receptors is a human donor in good health (CMV status not recorded). Some clones in this sample may be carry-over from other donors' samples. Each CDR3 is given without its conserved first and last residue.

>TRBJ2-5|TRBV7-9
ASSFKRLQETQY
>TRBJ2-3|TRBV11-2
ASSPSAAGGADTQY
>TRBJ1-6|TRBV28
ASTEHRDHFH
>TRBJ2-1|TRBV20-1
SATPGLAGGNEQF
>TRBJ2-7|TRBV20-1
SAGGRALYEQY
>TRBJ2-2|TRBV4-1
ASSLRTSVGELF
>TRBJ1-5|TRBV7-6
ASASGTSNQPQH
>TRBJ1-2|TRBV4-2
ASSQGIGRGGRVA
>TRBJ2-1|TRBV20-1
SARTSGGNEQF
>TRBJ2-7|TRBV7-2
ASSPGTSGTIYEQY
>TRBJ1-2|TRBV28
ASSLDTFGPNYGYT
>TRBJ2-3|TRBV7-6
ASSIPRGTDTQY
>TRBJ2-1|TRBV20-1
SAIHGLFNEQF
>TRBJ1-2|TRBV7-8
ASSPAAGGGYGYT
>TRBJ2-1|TRBV7-2
ASRPQAGGLYEQF
>TRBJ2-7|TRBV6-2/TRBV6-3
ASSPGLLAAYEQY
>TRBJ1-4|TRBV12-3/TRBV12-4
ASMVRTNEKLF
>TRBJ1-3|TRBV7-2
ASTPRAGNTIY
>TRBJ1-1|TRBV27
ASLSFSGTARTFEAF
>TRBJ1-1|TRBV5-4
ASRGPMNTEAF
>TRBJ1-2|TRBV6-1
ASSEAVTDYGYT
>TRBJ1-4|TRBV7-2
ASSLARQVLRDEKLF
>TRBJ1-1|TRBV7-9
ASSLASGFSGDTEAF
>TRBJ1-4|TRBV18
ASSPGGDEKLF
>TRBJ2-3|TRBV11-2
ASSFSTPPLDTQY
>TRBJ2-2|TRBV4-3
ASSQLAGVPTGELF
>TRBJ2-5|TRBV10-3
ASGQGAGETQY
>TRBJ1-4|TRBV7-6
ASSLAQGAEKLF
>TRBJ2-2|TRBV11-2
ASSLIRDRVSGSNTGELF
>TRBJ1-5|TRBV7-8
ASSPAGSSSNQPQH
>TRBJ2-5|TRBV29-1
SGSGQQETQY
>TRBJ2-6|TRBV19
ASRSGSGANVLT
>TRBJ2-7|TRBV6-2/TRBV6-3
ASSRLAERDEQY
>TRBJ2-3|TRBV5-4
ASRFGLADTDTQY
>TRBJ1-3|TRBV7-2
ASSSPGGGNTIY
>TRBJ2-4|TRBV19
ASSFGTAQSKY
>TRBJ2-1|TRBV11-3
ASSPGPNGVDEQF
>TRBJ2-1|TRBV12-3/TRBV12-4
ASSRGTGEGEQF
>TRBJ2-5|TRBV6-6
ASSYSPGLADFQETQY
>TRBJ2-4|TRBV7-8
ASSLRRTVGGDIQY
>TRBJ2-2|TRBV7-2
ASSWGGGPGELF
>TRBJ2-7|TRBV11-2
ASSLVAAPTYEQY
>TRBJ2-3|TRBV7-2
ASSLSYGGLADTQY
>TRBJ2-6|TRBV15
ATSRDLTSGANVLT
>TRBJ2-6|TRBV7-6
ASSLGRRSAGGANVLT
>TRBJ2-3|TRBV19
ASREGFTDTQY
>TRBJ2-5|TRBV7-9
ASSLAAGGSRGETQY
>TRBJ2-1|TRBV6-1
ASSTTVTNEQF
>TRBJ2-3|TRBV7-8
ASSFGRGSTDTQY
>TRBJ2-5|TRBV5-1
ASSLANPVWETQY
>TRBJ2-1|TRBV11-2
ASSSGLAGVQQF
>TRBJ2-7|TRBV20-1
SATTYRDEQY
>TRBJ2-1|TRBV11-2
ASGQVRPSYNEQF
>TRBJ2-1|TRBV7-6
ASSLNTGRSSYNEQF
>TRBJ2-7|TRBV12-3/TRBV12-4
ASSLALDLKNYEQY